A single sample is the source of the 29 T cell receptor beta chains below, sequenced in a study of blood T cell repertoires in COVID-19. This table comes from immunoSEQ multiplex PCR, and its TCRdb copy is limited to in-frame clones, with some not included. The table lists fewer than 300,000 clones, approximately 91% of them singletons. The sequencing sample was made of peripheral blood. The receptor set was obtained from a woman aged 25 to 45 with COVID-19, enrolled during active disease.

The CDR3 protein is CASRRGYEQYF. For the CDR3, the DNA is TGTGCCAGCAGAAGGGGTTACGAGCAGTACTTC. This chain uses TRBV27 with TRBJ2-7, with D perhaps matching TRBD1 (5 bases). This CDR3 has 11 amino acids. The germline V and J ends were trimmed by 6 bases and 4 bases, with 7 bases remaining between them. CDR1 MNHEY and CDR2 SMNVEV come from the germline V gene (reference sequence).

The CDR3 here is CASSLDLSGNYGYTF. The CDR3 nucleotides read TGTGCCAGCAGCTTAGATCTATCAGGGAACTATGGCTACACCTTC. The chain has TRBV11-2 and TRBJ1-2; perhaps TRBD1 as D (5 bases). From germline, CDR1 is SGHAT and CDR2 FQNNGV. Trimming shortened V by 0 bases and J by 2 bases, and 10 bases separated the two germline ends. This CDR3 has 15 amino acids.

This CDR3 is CAMRSMSWDRGGTEAFF. The CDR3 DNA sequence: TGTGCCATGAGGTCTATGTCGTGGGACAGGGGAGGTACTGAAGCTTTCTTT. The chain recombines TRBV5-4 with TRBJ1-1; 10 bases are shared with TRBD1. V was clipped by 9 bases and J by 5 bases; unmatched bases: 19. The germline V gene encodes CDR1 SGHNT and CDR2 YYREEE (reference sequence). The CDR3 is 17 amino acids.

This clone was observed once. This chain links TRBV30 with TRBJ2-7, with a weak D call TRBD2 (6 bases). The ends were cut back, 7 bases at V and 0 bases at J, with 13 bases in the middle. This CDR3 has 13 amino acids. Per germline, CDR1 GTSNPN and CDR2 SVGIG (reference sequence). CDR3 DNA sequence: TGTGCCTTCCGGGACTTGAGCTCCTACGAGCAGTACTTC. As protein: CAFRDLSSYEQYF.

The chain combines TRBV7-6 with TRBJ2-5, with D tentatively TRBD2 (6 bases). This CDR3 is built from 20 residues. Germline CDR1 SGHVS, CDR2 FNYEAQ. Trimming left V 2 bases short and J 5 bases short, with 30 bases between. The CDR3 DNA is TGTGCCAGCAGCTTAAGGGCGGGGAGAAGGGTCCAAATGTCCGCGGAGACCCAGTACTTC. Translated: CASSLRAGRRVQMSAETQYF.

V usage is TRBV29-1 and J usage is TRBJ2-7, with D perhaps matching TRBD1 (5 bases). V was pared by 7 bases and J by 0 bases, with 10 bases between. Germline V gene data show CDR1 as SQVTM and CDR2 as ANQGSEA. This CDR3 region has 12 residues. CDR3 amino acids: CSATESSYEQYF. In DNA form, the CDR3 reads TGCAGCGCGACAGAGAGCTCCTACGAGCAGTACTTC.

The chain recombines TRBV19 with TRBJ1-1, with D perhaps TRBD1 (5 bases). Germline assignment: CDR1 LNHDA and CDR2 SQIVND (reference sequence). The CDR3 loop spans 14 amino acids. Trimming pared 1 base from V and 2 bases from J, leaving 8 bases between. In DNA, the CDR3 is TGTGCCAGTAGTATAGTCGGGGGAAACACTGAAGCTTTCTTT. Encoded protein: CASSIVGGNTEAFF.

The chain couples TRBV7-2 to TRBJ1-1, with D possibly being TRBD1 (6 bases). With 6 bases removed from V and 0 bases from J, the gap between germline ends came to 11 bases. This CDR3 spans 14 amino acids. Germline loops: CDR1 SGHTA, CDR2 FQGNSA. CDR3 in DNA: TGTGCCAGCAGTTTTAGGACAGTGAACACTGAAGCTTTCTTT. Translating it yields CASSFRTVNTEAFF.

The chain combines TRBV19 with TRBJ1-5; perhaps TRBD1 as D (5 bases). The V gene lost 7 bases and the J gene lost 7 bases, with 17 bases spanning the gap. Germline V CDR1 and CDR2: LNHDA, SQIVND (reference sequence). This CDR3 region has 14 residues. The chain's CDR3 is CASTPYAGEQPQHF. DNA of the CDR3: TGTGCCAGTACCCCTTACGCGGGGGAACAGCCCCAGCATTTT.

The V and J genes are TRBV6-5 and TRBJ2-7, with D tentatively TRBD2 (5 bases). Germline CDR1 and CDR2: MNHEY and SVGAGI. V was trimmed by 8 bases and J by 6 bases, leaving 8 bases between them. CDR3 size: 10 residues. CDR3 residues: CASGRFEQYF. In DNA, the CDR3 is TGTGCCAGCGGGAGATTCGAGCAGTACTTC.

The chain carries TRBV3-1 (or the pseudogene TRBV3-2) and TRBJ2-3; 11 nucleotides line up with TRBD1. The J segment lost 5 bases and the V segment lost 5 bases, leaving 9 bases of the junction unmatched. The CDR3 covers 16 residues. Looked up from germline, CDR1 is LGHDT and CDR2 is YNNKEL (reference sequence). CDR3 region: CASSTRTGGARDTQYF. For the CDR3, the DNA is TGTGCCAGCAGCACCCGGACAGGGGGCGCGAGAGATACGCAGTATTTT.

The chain joins TRBV29-1 to TRBJ2-1, with D perhaps TRBD1 (6 bases). The germline CDR1 and CDR2 sequences are SQVTM and ANQGSEA. The CDR3 contains 12 residues. The ends were cut back, 0 bases at V and 9 bases at J, with 9 bases in the middle. The CDR3 sequence is CSVEDRGGEQFF. Written as DNA, the CDR3 is TGCAGCGTTGAAGATCGAGGGGGTGAGCAGTTCTTC.

This clone has a handful of counts. The chain has TRBV19 and TRBJ1-2, with a tentative D call TRBD1 (5 bases). Per the germline V gene, CDR1 is LNHDA and CDR2 is SQIVND (reference sequence). V was shortened by 3 bases and J by 8 bases, with 13 bases between the two germline ends. This CDR3 region has 13 residues. CDR3 in DNA: TGTGCCAGTAGTATTCAGGGAAAAGGCGGCTACACCTTC. Protein: CASSIQGKGGYTF.

Note on this clone: The sample carries other DNA sequences with the same CDR3. The rearrangement joins TRBV5-1 to TRBJ2-5; D might be TRBD2 (6 bases). The V gene lost 0 bases and the J gene lost 2 bases, with 11 bases spanning the gap. Germline V gives CDR1 SGHRS, CDR2 YFSETQ. This CDR3 spans 15 amino acids. This CDR3 is CASSLGTGGQETQYF. CDR3 nucleotide sequence: TGCGCCAGCAGCTTGGGCACCGGGGGTCAAGAGACCCAGTACTTC.

The V call is TRBV13, the J call TRBJ2-1, with D tentatively TRBD1 (5 bases). Germline CDR1 is PRHDT and CDR2 is FYEKMQ (reference sequence). The V and J ends lost 3 bases and 4 bases respectively, with 13 bases between them. The CDR3 loop spans 15 amino acids. The CDR3 sequence: CASSFRVGRYNEQFF. CDR3 sequence (DNA): TGTGCCAGCAGCTTCAGGGTGGGTCGGTACAATGAGCAGTTCTTC.

V usage is TRBV19 and J usage is TRBJ1-6; D perhaps matches TRBD1 (6 bases). CDR1 is LNHDA and CDR2 is SQIVND in the germline V gene (reference sequence). This CDR3 is 16 amino acids long. The V gene lost 6 bases and the J gene lost 0 bases, with 12 bases spanning the gap. Here the CDR3 DNA reads TGTGCCAGTAGAGATCAGGGGAACTCCTATAATTCACCCCTCCACTTT. Translation gives CASRDQGNSYNSPLHF.

The CDR3, as DNA: TGTGCCAGCAGCTTAGGATCCGGGGGGTACGAGCAGTACTTC. Amino acid sequence: CASSLGSGGYEQYF. This chain uses TRBV7-6 with TRBJ2-7, with 7 bases that match TRBD2. Germline values: CDR1 SGHVS, CDR2 FNYEAQ. The length of the CDR3 is 14 residues. The V and J ends lost 1 base and 4 bases, in that order; junction bases with no gene match: 4.

This rearrangement joins TRBV7-9 to TRBJ1-1; possibly TRBD1 for D (6 bases). The ends were cut back, 4 bases at V and 5 bases at J, with 8 bases in the middle. The CDR3 covers 12 residues. Per germline, CDR1 SEHNR and CDR2 FQNEAQ (reference sequence). CDR3 sequence: CASSSGVTEAFF. The CDR3 nucleotides read TGTGCCAGCAGCTCAGGGGTAACTGAAGCTTTCTTT.

The chain joins TRBV28 to TRBJ2-7, with 9 bases aligning to TRBD1. V shed 3 bases and J 3 bases; nucleotides not matched to a gene: 6. CDR1 is MDHEN and CDR2 is SYDVKM in the germline V gene. CDR3 length: 15 residues. The CDR3 spells CASSFAGTGSYEQYF. The CDR3 DNA follows: TGTGCCAGCAGTTTCGCCGGGACAGGGAGCTACGAGCAGTACTTC.

In DNA form, the CDR3 reads TGTGCCAGCAGTGCGGGAGGGTACGAGCAGTACTTC. Its protein is CASSAGGYEQYF. The chain combines TRBV11-2 with TRBJ2-7, with 9 nucleotides matching TRBD2. Losses at the gene ends were 6 bases for V and 4 bases for J; bases not matched to a gene: 1. Germline-derived CDR1 and CDR2 are SGHAT and FQNNGV. The CDR3 totals 12 residues.

The chain has TRBV10-1 and TRBJ2-5; perhaps TRBD2 as D (5 bases). Trimming removed 3 bases from V and 5 bases from J, with 16 bases in between. The length of the CDR3 is 15 residues. Per the germline V gene, CDR1 is WNHNN and CDR2 is SYGVQD (reference sequence). CDR3 DNA: TGCGCCAGCAGTGACCCACGAGGGAGAGGGGAGACCCAGTACTTC. This translates into CASSDPRGRGETQYF.

V is TRBV7-9 and J is TRBJ1-2; possibly TRBD1 for D (6 bases). The germline V and J ends were trimmed by 3 bases and 4 bases, with 18 bases remaining between them. Germline CDR1 SEHNR, CDR2 FQNEAQ (reference sequence). The CDR3 extends over 16 amino acids. In DNA, the CDR3 is TGTGCCAGCAGCTTGGGGCGACAGGTCGGTGGCTATGGCTACACCTTC. It specifies CASSLGRQVGGYGYTF.

The J gene is TRBJ2-7, the V gene TRBV27, with TRBD1 as a possible D gene (5 bases). The CDR3 is 15 amino acids. Between the trimmed V and J ends, which lost 4 bases and 3 bases, there was a span of 16 bases. Per germline, CDR1 MNHEY and CDR2 SMNVEV (reference sequence). The CDR3 protein is CASSSLGVEHYEQYF. The CDR3 DNA is TGTGCCAGCAGTTCCCTAGGGGTAGAGCACTACGAGCAGTACTTC.

In DNA, the CDR3 is TGTGCCAGTACCCCGGACAGGGTAGGGAGTACGACTGAAGCTTTCTTT. Its translation is CASTPDRVGSTTEAFF. This sequence joins TRBV19 and TRBJ1-1, with 8 bases matching TRBD1. The ends lost 7 bases at V and 5 bases at J; junction bases unmatched: 15. CDR1 is LNHDA and CDR2 is SQIVND in the germline V gene (reference sequence). The CDR3 runs to 16 residues.

This chain joins TRBV19 and TRBJ2-1, with 7 bases that match TRBD2. The length of the CDR3 is 17 residues. Germline CDR1 LNHDA, CDR2 SQIVND (reference sequence). V lost 2 bases and J lost 0; bases outside the gene matches: 7. In DNA, the CDR3 is TGTGCCAGTAGTATACCCTCACTAGCGTACTCCTACAATGAGCAGTTCTTC. Protein: CASSIPSLAYSYNEQFF.

The V and J genes are TRBV6-6 and TRBJ1-1, with D perhaps matching TRBD1 (6 bases). CDR3 length equals 12 residues. Germline CDR1 MNHNY, CDR2 SVGAGI (reference sequence). CDR3 region: CATGEGNTEAFF. In DNA form, the CDR3 reads TGTGCGACAGGCGAGGGGAACACTGAAGCTTTCTTT.

Concerning this clone itself: The identical CDR3 is also encoded by other nucleotide sequences in the sample. J is TRBJ1-4 and V is TRBV12-3 or TRBV12-4; no definite D call. This CDR3 comprises 12 residues. Trimming cost V 5 bases and J 8 bases, with 9 bases left between them. DNA of the CDR3: TGTGCCAGCAGTCCCCGAGGGGAAAAACTGTTTTTT. Translation gives CASSPRGEKLFF.

This chain connects TRBV12-3 or TRBV12-4 to TRBJ1-1; D remains unclear. V was pared by 9 bases and J by 4 bases, with 12 bases between. The CDR3 extends over 12 amino acids. CDR3 DNA sequence: TGTGCCAGTCTCCAGATACGCACTGAAGCTTTCTTT. Its translation: CASLQIRTEAFF.

The V gene is TRBV7-6, the J gene TRBJ2-2; 9 positions match TRBD2. CDR1 SGHVS and CDR2 FNYEAQ come from the germline V gene. The trim removed 10 bases at V and 2 bases at J, leaving 5 bases unmatched. The CDR3 sequence is 14 residues long. CDR3 DNA sequence: TGTGCCATCCCGACTAGCGGCAACACCGGGGAGCTGTTTTTT. This sequence encodes CAIPTSGNTGELFF.